Listed below are T cell receptor beta chains from one sample, sequenced in a study of blood T cell repertoires in COVID-19. The protocol was immunoSEQ multiplex PCR, while the TCRdb copy is restricted to in-frame clones and leaves out a portion. There are 100,000 to 150,000 clones in the sample; approximately 68% occur only once, and 2% to 2.5% lies in the top ten. Sequenced sample: peripheral blood. These receptors all come from a woman between 65 and 79 years old with acute or convalescent COVID-19. The CDR3 runs from the conserved cysteine through the conserved F or W. The D gene is left open where the match is weak. Some rows have no size entry. The others give once, few or many, or a class for an expanded clone.

v_gene	abundance	d_gene	j_gene	CDR3aa	CDR3nt
TRBV18	.	TRBD1	TRBJ2-7	CASSREPSGQGSYEQYF	TGTGCCAGCTCACGCGAACCGTCCGGACAGGGCTCCTACGAGCAGTACTTC
TRBV7-8	.	TRBD2	TRBJ2-1	CASSAFLAASYNEQFF	TGTGCCAGCAGCGCATTTCTAGCGGCCTCCTACAATGAGCAGTTCTTC
TRBV4-1	.	.	TRBJ1-1	CASSQTANTEAFF	TGCGCCAGCAGCCAAACAGCGAACACTGAAGCTTTCTTT
TRBV3-1/TRBV3-2	.	.	TRBJ1-5	CASSQGTEKNQPQHF	TGTGCCAGCAGCCAAGGAACAGAGAAAAATCAGCCCCAGCATTTT
TRBV3-1/TRBV3-2	.	.	TRBJ2-7	CASSPPGHSSYEQYF	TGTGCCAGCTCCCCACCGGGACATAGCTCCTACGAGCAGTACTTC
TRBV2	.	TRBD1	TRBJ2-5	CASSDRTGWSETQYF	TGTGCCAGCAGTGACCGGACAGGGTGGTCAGAGACCCAGTACTTC
TRBV3-1/TRBV3-2	.	TRBD1	TRBJ2-7	CASSQVRPRDRDRYEQYF	TGTGCCAGCAGCCAAGTCCGCCCTCGGGACAGGGACCGGTACGAGCAGTACTTC
TRBV6-5	few	TRBD1	TRBJ1-2	CASSLTDRANYGYTF	TGTGCCAGCAGCTTAACAGACAGGGCTAACTATGGCTACACCTTC
TRBV18	.	TRBD1	TRBJ1-2	CASSPFSGTGGVQSYGYTF	TGTGCCAGCTCACCATTTTCCGGGACAGGGGGAGTTCAGAGCTATGGCTACACCTTC
TRBV7-2	.	TRBD1	TRBJ2-7	CASSLLSGQGSYEQYF	TGTGCCAGCAGCTTACTTTCGGGACAGGGATCCTACGAGCAGTACTTC
TRBV5-1	.	.	TRBJ1-1	CASSFLELDLSEAFF	TGCGCCAGCAGCTTTCTGGAGCTGGATTTATCTGAAGCTTTCTTT
TRBV15	few	TRBD2	TRBJ2-3	CATSRPPGGTSGTSDTQYF	TGTGCCACCAGCAGACCCCCGGGGGGGACTAGCGGGACGTCAGATACGCAGTATTTT
TRBV5-1	once	.	TRBJ1-5	CASSLVGGLNQPQHF	TGCGCCAGCAGCTTGGTCGGCGGACTCAATCAGCCCCAGCATTTT
TRBV29-1	once	.	TRBJ1-5	CSVVVQDNQPQHF	TGCAGCGTTGTTGTACAGGATAATCAGCCCCAGCATTTT
TRBV7-9	.	.	TRBJ2-5	CASSGGSLGETQYF	TGTGCCAGCAGCGGCGGGTCCTTAGGGGAGACCCAGTACTTC
TRBV7-2	.	.	TRBJ2-7	CASSHREGDYEQYF	TGTGCCAGCAGCCACAGGGAGGGGGACTACGAGCAGTACTTC
TRBV7-7	.	TRBD2	TRBJ2-5	CASSLYTGGPRETQYF	TGTGCCAGCAGCTTATACACGGGGGGGCCGCGAGAGACCCAGTACTTC
TRBV2	few	.	TRBJ1-2	CASSETRGAVDYGYTF	TGTGCCAGCAGTGAAACTCGGGGGGCCGTCGACTATGGCTACACCTTC
TRBV3-1/TRBV3-2	.	.	TRBJ1-5	CASSQANRGNQPQHF	TGTGCCAGCAGCCAAGCAAACAGGGGCAATCAGCCCCAGCATTTT
TRBV29-1	.	TRBD2	TRBJ2-7	CSSVERGYPYEQYF	TGCAGCTCCGTGGAGCGGGGGTATCCCTACGAGCAGTACTTC
TRBV3-1/TRBV3-2	.	TRBD2	TRBJ2-3	CASSQGPVAGATDTQYF	TGTGCCAGCAGCCAAGGGCCGGTAGCGGGAGCCACAGATACGCAGTATTTT
TRBV10-1	.	TRBD2	TRBJ2-2	CASSQGSGRSNTGELFF	TGCGCCAGCAGCCAGGGAAGCGGGAGGTCGAACACCGGGGAGCTGTTTTTT
TRBV6-6	few	TRBD1	TRBJ1-6	CASTGQDNSPLHF	TGTGCCAGCACCGGACAGGATAATTCACCCCTCCACTTT
TRBV24-1	.	.	TRBJ1-5	CATSDRNRAVSNQPQHF	TGTGCCACCAGTGATCGTAACAGGGCTGTGAGCAATCAGCCCCAGCATTTT
TRBV6-5	.	.	TRBJ1-4	CASSYRGAGEKLFF	TGTGCCAGCAGTTACCGGGGGGCAGGTGAAAAACTGTTTTTT
TRBV3-1/TRBV3-2	.	TRBD2	TRBJ2-5	CASSPLAGGGETQYF	TGTGCCAGCAGCCCCCTAGCGGGGGGAGGGGAGACCCAGTACTTC
TRBV6-2/TRBV6-3	few	.	TRBJ1-1	CASSQDWGGNTEAFF	TGTGCCAGCAGCCAGGACTGGGGAGGGAACACTGAAGCTTTCTTT
TRBV2	once	.	TRBJ2-5	CASSGLAWETQYF	TGTGCCAGCAGTGGCCTAGCGTGGGAGACCCAGTACTTC
TRBV15	.	.	TRBJ2-1	CATSSRRGVAYNEQFF	TGTGCCACCAGCAGTCGACGCGGGGTGGCTTACAATGAGCAGTTCTTC
TRBV6-6	medium-sized	.	TRBJ1-4	CASSYLPREEEKLFF	TGTGCCAGCAGTTACCTCCCGAGGGAGGAAGAAAAACTGTTTTTT
TRBV2	.	TRBD1	TRBJ2-3	CASGQGARTDTQYF	TGTGCCAGCGGACAGGGGGCCCGTACAGATACGCAGTATTTT
TRBV4-1	many	.	TRBJ2-2	CASSQDARGTGELFF	TGCGCCAGCAGCCAAGATGCCCGGGGAACCGGGGAGCTGTTTTTT
TRBV29-1	.	TRBD2	TRBJ2-2	CSVAGLAGYTGELFF	TGCAGCGTTGCGGGGCTAGCGGGGTACACCGGGGAGCTGTTTTTT
TRBV5-4	.	.	TRBJ2-5	CASSLAGRETQYF	TGTGCCAGCAGCTTAGCAGGGCGAGAGACCCAGTACTTC
TRBV30	.	.	TRBJ1-5	CAWSFSGTPINQPQHF	TGTGCCTGGAGTTTCTCCGGGACACCTATTAATCAGCCCCAGCATTTT
TRBV5-5	.	.	TRBJ1-1	CASSSISTEAFF	TGTGCCAGCAGCTCCATTAGCACTGAAGCTTTCTTT
TRBV6-6	.	TRBD1	TRBJ1-5	CASSSTSTGHQPQHF	TGTGCCAGCAGTTCCACCTCGACAGGGCATCAGCCCCAGCATTTT
TRBV28	once	.	TRBJ1-1	CATRQRNTEAFF	TGTGCCACAAGGCAGCGGAACACTGAAGCTTTCTTT
TRBV19	few	.	TRBJ2-3	CASSKGQGKDTQYF	TGTGCCAGTAGTAAGGGCCAGGGAAAAGATACGCAGTATTTT
TRBV21-1	.	.	TRBJ2-3	CASSTRQSASTDTQYF	TGTGCCAGCAGCACCAGACAGTCAGCTAGCACAGATACGCAGTATTTT
TRBV9	.	TRBD1	TRBJ2-1	CASSLRGSPSYNEQFF	TGTGCCAGCAGCCTCAGGGGGTCCCCTTCCTACAATGAGCAGTTCTTC
TRBV7-9	.	.	TRBJ1-2	CASTDLGWGDYGYTF	TGTGCCAGCACCGATTTAGGGTGGGGGGACTATGGCTACACCTTC
TRBV5-1	.	TRBD1	TRBJ1-3	CASSLAGQDGNTIYF	TGCGCCAGCAGCTTGGCCGGACAGGATGGAAACACCATATATTTT
TRBV29-1	.	TRBD2	TRBJ2-7	CSVRGSPGTSGRKEQYF	TGCAGCGTTAGAGGTAGCCCGGGGACTAGCGGGAGAAAAGAGCAGTACTTC
TRBV24-1	few	.	TRBJ2-3	CATSDVKDTQYF	TGTGCCACCAGTGATGTAAAAGATACGCAGTATTTT
TRBV10-3	.	TRBD1	TRBJ2-7	CASKGQGALEQYF	TGTGCCAGCAAGGGACAGGGGGCTCTCGAGCAGTACTTC
TRBV10-1	.	.	TRBJ1-5	CASSEYADQPQHF	TGCGCCAGCAGTGAGTATGCGGATCAGCCCCAGCATTTT
TRBV6-1	.	.	TRBJ1-1	CASTPLGVNTEAFF	TGTGCCAGCACCCCATTAGGGGTTAACACTGAAGCTTTCTTT
TRBV28	.	.	TRBJ1-5	CASSGGGQPQHF	TGTGCCAGCAGCGGCGGTGGGCAGCCCCAGCATTTT
TRBV7-3	.	.	TRBJ2-1	CASSLRGRDEQFF	TGTGCCAGCAGCTTGAGGGGGAGAGATGAGCAGTTCTTC
TRBV28	few	TRBD1	TRBJ1-2	CASGEGQGIYGYTF	TGTGCCAGCGGAGAGGGACAGGGGATCTATGGCTACACCTTC
TRBV18	.	.	TRBJ2-7	CASSRGRSYEQYF	TGTGCCAGCTCACGCGGCAGATCCTACGAGCAGTACTTC
TRBV5-1	.	TRBD1	TRBJ1-2	CASSGDRAGYTF	TGCGCCAGCAGTGGGGACAGGGCTGGCTACACCTTC